One and the same sample provided the 20 T cell receptor beta chains below, sequenced in a study of cytomegalovirus exposure and HLA in healthy donors (dated by TCRdb to about 2017). Preparation of the library involved the immunoSEQ multiplex PCR assay. A mixture of 60 forward primers for TCR Vbeta segments and 13 reverse primers for TCR Jbeta segments was used in the multiplex PCR. Not all clones reach the TCRdb copy of this immuneACCESS table, which keeps in-frame sequences only. Checked studies attribute under half of the gap to unresolved V genes and leave the rest unexplained. The sample contains about 150,000 clones, 80% of them found a single time. The ten largest clones represent 5.6% of the sample. The sample taken for sequencing was PBMCs. The receptor set was obtained from a middle-aged woman in good health and CMV-seropositive.

CDR3 region: CASGTSGKGYEQYF. The CDR3 coding sequence is TGCGCCAGCGGGACTAGCGGGAAGGGCTACGAGCAGTACTTC. J is TRBJ2-7 and V is TRBV10-2; 13 bases are a match to TRBD2. Germline CDR1 WSHSY, CDR2 SAAADI. With 8 bases clipped from V and 3 bases from J, the junction kept 4 bases outside the gene matches. The CDR3 length is 14 residues.

The J gene is TRBJ2-5, the V gene TRBV6-5; 12 nucleotides agree with TRBD2. CDR3 size: 16 residues. Unmatched junction bases numbered 5, after V lost 4 bases and J lost 2 bases. The germline gives CDR1 MNHEY, CDR2 SVGAGI. CDR3 coding DNA: TGTGCCAGCAGTTCTTCACTAGCGGGAGGACAAGAGACCCAGTACTTC. Amino acid sequence: CASSSSLAGGQETQYF.

The rearrangement joins TRBV28 to TRBJ1-5; unclear D gene. Germline CDR1 is MDHEN and CDR2 is SYDVKM. The CDR3 extends over 13 amino acids. Trimming cost V 5 bases and J 7 bases, with 12 bases left between them. The DNA for the CDR3 is TGTGCCAGCAGTCCTCCCGGGAGACAGCCCCAGCATTTT. Amino acid sequence: CASSPPGRQPQHF.

This chain uses TRBV5-5 with TRBJ2-5; possibly TRBD1 for D (6 bases). The assigned J gene may be wrong: the sequence end matches TRBJ2-7 better. Germline assignment: CDR1 SGHKS and CDR2 YYEKEE (reference sequence). This CDR3 is 14 amino acids long. The CDR3 DNA reads TGTGCCAGCAGCTTCCGACAGGTAATGTACGAGCAGTACTTC. Protein sequence: CASSFRQVMYEQYF.

The V gene is TRBV7-9, the J gene TRBJ2-2; TRBD1 agrees at 10 bases. The CDR3 extends over 16 amino acids. The J segment lost 9 bases and the V segment lost 5 bases, leaving 12 bases of the junction unmatched. CDR1 is SEHNR and CDR2 is FQNEAQ in the germline V gene (reference sequence). CDR3 in DNA: TGTGCCAGCAGCGCGAGAGGACAGGGGGTATCGCGGGAGCTGTTTTTT. The encoded protein is CASSARGQGVSRELFF.

Here the CDR3 DNA reads TGTGCCAGCAGCCAATCCAGAGGGTTTTACGAGCAGTACTTC. It is translated as CASSQSRGFYEQYF. This chain links TRBV14 with TRBJ2-7; possible D gene TRBD2, 5 bases. CDR3 length: 14 amino acids. Germline V gene sequence: CDR1 SGHDN, CDR2 FVKESK. Trimming pared 2 bases from V and 4 bases from J, leaving 12 bases between.

Here the CDR3 DNA reads TGTGCCAGCAGTCAGACAGGGGGACGAATCGAGCAGTACTTC. It yields the protein CASSQTGGRIEQYF. This chain links TRBV19 with TRBJ2-7, with 9 positions matching TRBD1. Losses at the gene ends were 9 bases for V and 6 bases for J; bases not matched to a gene: 12. Germline CDR1 reads LNHDA; CDR2 reads SQIVND (reference sequence). The CDR3 spans 14 residues.

The V gene is TRBV5-1, the J gene TRBJ2-1; TRBD2 agrees at 9 bases. V shed 4 bases and J 5 bases; nucleotides not matched to a gene: 10. CDR1 and CDR2 (germline): SGHRS, YFSETQ. This CDR3 has 16 amino acids. The CDR3 bases are TGCGCCAGCAGCCCATCGTCACTAGCGGGCAACAATGAGCAGTTCTTC. It translates to CASSPSSLAGNNEQFF. The whole variable domain, remainder taken from reference TRBV5-1 and TRBJ2-1, is KAGVTQTPRYLIKTRGQQVTLSCSPISGHRSVSWYQQTPGQGLQFLFEYFSETQRNKGNFPGRFSGRQFSNSRSEMNVSTLELGDSALYLCASSPSSLAGNNEQFFGPGTRLTVL.

This sequence joins TRBV4-2 and TRBJ2-5; 10 bases are shared with TRBD1. The CDR3 length is 16 residues. With 4 bases clipped from V and 7 bases from J, the junction kept 12 bases outside the gene matches. Germline CDR1 reads LGHNA; CDR2 reads YNFKEQ. DNA of the CDR3: TGTGCCAGCAGCCGCACCTCCGGGACAGGGGTTGGGACCCAGTACTTC. Protein: CASSRTSGTGVGTQYF.

The V gene is TRBV5-6, the J gene TRBJ1-1; weak D call: TRBD1 (6 bases). In germline, CDR1 is SGHDT, CDR2 YYEEEE. CDR3 length: 13 amino acids. V lost 3 bases and J 12 bases, leaving 18 bases between the germline ends. CDR3 loop: CASSSLTGLRTFF. CDR3 DNA: TGTGCCAGCAGCTCGTTGACAGGCCTGAGAACTTTCTTT.

The chain employs TRBV2 and TRBJ1-5; TRBD1 might be the D (6 bases). V was cut by 5 bases and J by 0 bases, with 11 bases left in between. Germline CDR1 reads SNHLY; CDR2 reads FYNNEI. The CDR3 covers 15 residues. The CDR3 DNA is TGTGCCAGCAGTCAGGACAGACATAGCAATCAGCCCCAGCATTTT. As protein: CASSQDRHSNQPQHF.

CDR3 amino acids: CASSRDRGSGNTIYF. CDR3 in DNA: TGCGCCAGCAGCCGAGACAGGGGCTCTGGAAACACCATATATTTT. V and J are TRBV5-1 and TRBJ1-3; 8 bases map to TRBD1. The CDR3 sequence is 15 residues long. V shed 4 bases, J shed 0 bases, and the junction held 3 bases outside the gene matches. Germline V gene sequence: CDR1 SGHRS, CDR2 YFSETQ.

This chain links TRBV30 with TRBJ2-1; 12 bases are a match to TRBD2. J was trimmed by 6 bases and V by 0 bases; bases with no gene match: 6. The CDR3 length is 16 residues. CDR1 is GTSNPN and CDR2 is SVGIG in the germline V gene (reference sequence). CDR3 coding DNA: TGTGCCTGGAGTGTACGTCAACTAGCGGGAGGCAATGAGCAGTTCTTC. This encodes CAWSVRQLAGGNEQFF.

This chain links TRBV5-6 with TRBJ2-1, with 8 bases that match TRBD1. CDR3 size: 15 residues. Trimming removed 0 bases from V and 3 bases from J; junction bases left unmatched: 2. The V gene's germline CDR1 is SGHDT and CDR2 YYEEEE. CDR3 DNA: TGTGCCAGCAGCTTGGCAGGGGGCGGCTACAATGAGCAGTTCTTC. Protein: CASSLAGGGYNEQFF. The entire variable domain, with the rest obtained from reference TRBV5-6 and TRBJ2-1, is as follows: DAGVTQSPTHLIKTRGQQVTLRCSPKSGHDTVSWYQQALGQGPQFIFQYYEEEERQRGNFPDRFSGHQFPNYSSELNVNALLLGDSALYLCASSLAGGGYNEQFFGPGTRLTVL.

This chain connects TRBV30 to TRBJ1-2; D gene uncertain. The germline V gene has CDR1 GTSNPN and CDR2 SVGIG (reference sequence). Trimming stripped 4 bases from V and 1 base from J, with 7 bases between. This CDR3 contains 12 residues. The CDR3 region has the DNA TGTGCCTGGACGCGAATTAACTATGGCTACACCTTC. Translating it yields CAWTRINYGYTF.

The chain recombines TRBV2 with TRBJ2-4; 8 nucleotides line up with TRBD1. The CDR3 is made up of 13 amino acids. Germline loops: CDR1 SNHLY, CDR2 FYNNEI. Unmatched junction bases numbered 7, after V lost 8 bases and J lost 7 bases. CDR3 in amino acids: CASSDRGGNIQYF. The CDR3 DNA follows: TGTGCCAGCTCCGACAGGGGAGGTAACATTCAGTACTTC.

V gene TRBV29-1 combines with J gene TRBJ1-4, with 8 bases identical to TRBD1. CDR3 size: 12 residues. Trimming cost V 7 bases and J 7 bases; bases outside gene matches: 5. Germline assignment: CDR1 SQVTM and CDR2 ANQGSEA. The CDR3 DNA sequence: TGCAGCGCTGGACAGGGCGGTGAAAAACTGTTTTTT. Translating gives CSAGQGGEKLFF.

J is TRBJ2-1 and V is TRBV7-3, with TRBD2 matching 14 bases. The CDR3 runs to 16 residues. With 0 bases clipped from V and 9 bases from J, the junction kept 4 bases outside the gene matches. Germline V gene sequence: CDR1 SGHTA, CDR2 FQGTGA. The CDR3 nucleotides read TGTGCCAGCAGCTTAACAGGACTAGCGGGAGGTCGTGAGCAGTTCTTC. Translating it yields CASSLTGLAGGREQFF.

This clone has just one count. The chain couples TRBV9 to TRBJ2-2; 13 bases align to TRBD2. CDR1 SGDLS and CDR2 YYNGEE come from the germline V gene. The length of the CDR3 is 19 residues. J was trimmed by 0 bases and V by 4 bases; bases with no gene match: 9. Here the CDR3 reads CASSLTPGLAGPNTGELFF. CDR3 DNA sequence: TGTGCCAGCAGCCTGACTCCGGGACTAGCGGGACCGAACACCGGGGAGCTGTTTTTT.

The V and J genes are TRBV19 and TRBJ1-3, with TRBD1 identical over 8 bases. The V segment lost 5 bases and the J segment 2 bases; nucleotides outside the gene matches: 5. Per the germline V gene, CDR1 is LNHDA and CDR2 is SQIVND (reference sequence). The CDR3 sequence is 15 residues long. The CDR3: CASSFGQGAGNTIYF. Here the CDR3 DNA reads TGTGCCAGTAGTTTCGGACAGGGCGCTGGAAACACCATATATTTT. Filled out from reference TRBV19 and TRBJ1-3, the complete variable domain reads DGGITQSPKYLFRKEGQNVTLSCEQNLNHDAMYWYRQDPGQGLRLIYYSQIVNDFQKGDIAEGYSVSREKKESFPLTVTSAQKNPTAFYLCASSFGQGAGNTIYFGEGSWLTVV.